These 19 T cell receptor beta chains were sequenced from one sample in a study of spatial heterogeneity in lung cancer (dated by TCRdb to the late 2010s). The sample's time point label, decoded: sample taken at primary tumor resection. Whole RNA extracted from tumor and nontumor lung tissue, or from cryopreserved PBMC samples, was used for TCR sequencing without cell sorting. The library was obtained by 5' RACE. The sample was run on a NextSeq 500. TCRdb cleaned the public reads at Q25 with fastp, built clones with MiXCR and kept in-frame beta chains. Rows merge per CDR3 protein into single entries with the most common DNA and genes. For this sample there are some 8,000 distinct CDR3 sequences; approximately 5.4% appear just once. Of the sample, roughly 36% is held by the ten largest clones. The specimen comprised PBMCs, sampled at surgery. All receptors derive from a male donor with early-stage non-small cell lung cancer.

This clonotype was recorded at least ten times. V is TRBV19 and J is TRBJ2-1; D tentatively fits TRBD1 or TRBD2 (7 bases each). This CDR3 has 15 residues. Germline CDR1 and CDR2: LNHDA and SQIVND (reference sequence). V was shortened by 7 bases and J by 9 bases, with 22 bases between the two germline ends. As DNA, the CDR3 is TGTGCCAGTACCAGGGGGGGCGGCCCAATCCCTGAGCAGTTCTTC. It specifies CASTRGGGPIPEQFF.

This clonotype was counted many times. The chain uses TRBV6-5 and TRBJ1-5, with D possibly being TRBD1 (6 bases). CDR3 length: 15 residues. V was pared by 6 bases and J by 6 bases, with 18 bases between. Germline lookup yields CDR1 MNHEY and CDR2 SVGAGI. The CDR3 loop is CASSPDPGGAQPQHF. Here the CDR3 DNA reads TGTGCCAGCAGCCCAGACCCCGGGGGGGCTCAGCCCCAGCATTTT.

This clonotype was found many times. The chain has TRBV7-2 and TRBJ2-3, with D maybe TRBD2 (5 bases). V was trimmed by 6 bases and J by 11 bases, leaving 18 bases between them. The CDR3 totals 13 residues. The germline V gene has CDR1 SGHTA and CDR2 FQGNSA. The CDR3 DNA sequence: TGTGCCAGCAGGGAAACAACTAGGGCTGGGCAGTATTTT. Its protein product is CASRETTRAGQYF.

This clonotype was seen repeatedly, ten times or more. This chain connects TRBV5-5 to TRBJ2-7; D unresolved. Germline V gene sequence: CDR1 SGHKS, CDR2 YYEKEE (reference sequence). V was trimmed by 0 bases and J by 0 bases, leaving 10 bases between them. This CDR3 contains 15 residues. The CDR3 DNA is TGTGCCAGCAGCTTGGGTGGTCAGAGCTCCTACGAGCAGTACTTC. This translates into CASSLGGQSSYEQYF. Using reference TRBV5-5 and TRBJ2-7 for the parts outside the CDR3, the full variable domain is DAGVTQSPTHLIKTRGQQVTLRCSPISGHKSVSWYQQVLGQGPQFIFQYYEKEERGRGNFPDRFSARQFPNYSSELNVNALLLGDSALYLCASSLGGQSSYEQYFGPGTRLTVT.

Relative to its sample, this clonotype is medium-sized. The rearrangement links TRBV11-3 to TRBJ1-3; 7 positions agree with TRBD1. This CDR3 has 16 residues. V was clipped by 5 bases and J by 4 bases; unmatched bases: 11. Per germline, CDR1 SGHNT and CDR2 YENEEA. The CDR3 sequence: CASSALGRGTGNTIYF. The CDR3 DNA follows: TGTGCCAGCAGCGCCTTGGGCAGGGGGACAGGAAACACCATATATTTT.

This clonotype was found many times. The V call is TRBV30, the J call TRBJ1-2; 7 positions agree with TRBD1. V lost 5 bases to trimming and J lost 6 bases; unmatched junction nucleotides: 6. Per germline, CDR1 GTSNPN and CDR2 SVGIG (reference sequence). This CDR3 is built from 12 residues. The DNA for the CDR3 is TGTGCCTGGGGTACAGGGGACCATGGCTACACCTTC. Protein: CAWGTGDHGYTF.

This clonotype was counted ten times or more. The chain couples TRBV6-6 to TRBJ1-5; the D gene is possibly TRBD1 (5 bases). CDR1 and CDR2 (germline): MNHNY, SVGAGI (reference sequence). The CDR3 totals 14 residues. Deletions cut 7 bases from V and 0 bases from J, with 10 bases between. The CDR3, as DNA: TGTGCCAGCAACGACAGACTTAGCAATCAGCCCCAGCATTTT. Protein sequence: CASNDRLSNQPQHF.

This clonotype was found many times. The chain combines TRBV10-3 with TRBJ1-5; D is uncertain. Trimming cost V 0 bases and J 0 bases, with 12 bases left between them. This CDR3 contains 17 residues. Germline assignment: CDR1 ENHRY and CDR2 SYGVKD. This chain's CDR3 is CAISESSGKGSNQPQHF. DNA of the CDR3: TGTGCCATCAGTGAGTCGTCGGGGAAGGGTAGCAATCAGCCCCAGCATTTT.

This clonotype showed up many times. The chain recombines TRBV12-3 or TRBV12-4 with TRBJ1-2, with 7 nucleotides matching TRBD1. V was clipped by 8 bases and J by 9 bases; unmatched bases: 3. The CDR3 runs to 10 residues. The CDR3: CASGQASYTF. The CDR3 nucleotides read TGTGCCAGCGGACAGGCCAGCTACACCTTC.

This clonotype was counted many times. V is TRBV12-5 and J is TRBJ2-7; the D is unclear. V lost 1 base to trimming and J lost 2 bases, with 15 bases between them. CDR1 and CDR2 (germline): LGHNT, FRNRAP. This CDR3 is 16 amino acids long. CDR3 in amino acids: CASGLASSTAPYEQYF. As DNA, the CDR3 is TGTGCTAGTGGTTTGGCAAGCAGCACGGCTCCCTACGAGCAGTACTTC.

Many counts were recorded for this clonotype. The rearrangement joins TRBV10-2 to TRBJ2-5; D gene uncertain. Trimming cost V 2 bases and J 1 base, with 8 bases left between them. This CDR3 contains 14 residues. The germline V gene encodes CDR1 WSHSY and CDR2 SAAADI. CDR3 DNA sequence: TGCGCCAGCAGTGAGAGAACCATCCAAGAGACCCAGTACTTC. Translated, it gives CASSERTIQETQYF.

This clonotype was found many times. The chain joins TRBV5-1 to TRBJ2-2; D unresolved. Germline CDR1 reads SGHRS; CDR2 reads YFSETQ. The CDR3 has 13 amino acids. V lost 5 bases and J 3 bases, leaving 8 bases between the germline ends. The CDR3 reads CASREWDTGELFF. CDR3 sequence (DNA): TGCGCCAGCAGAGAATGGGACACCGGGGAGCTGTTTTTT.

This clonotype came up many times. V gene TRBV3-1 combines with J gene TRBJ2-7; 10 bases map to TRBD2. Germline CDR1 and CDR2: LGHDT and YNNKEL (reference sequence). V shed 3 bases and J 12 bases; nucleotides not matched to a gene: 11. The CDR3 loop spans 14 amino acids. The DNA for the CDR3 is TGTGCCAGCAGCCAGGGGGATCTAGCGGGAGATCCGTACTTC. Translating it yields CASSQGDLAGDPYF.

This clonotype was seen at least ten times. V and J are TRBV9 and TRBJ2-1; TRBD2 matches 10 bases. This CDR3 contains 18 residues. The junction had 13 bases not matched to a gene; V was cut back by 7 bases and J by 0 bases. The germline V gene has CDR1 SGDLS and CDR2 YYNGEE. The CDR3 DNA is TGTGCCAGCTCCTGGACTAGCGGAGCCACCTACTCCTACAATGAGCAGTTCTTC. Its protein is CASSWTSGATYSYNEQFF.

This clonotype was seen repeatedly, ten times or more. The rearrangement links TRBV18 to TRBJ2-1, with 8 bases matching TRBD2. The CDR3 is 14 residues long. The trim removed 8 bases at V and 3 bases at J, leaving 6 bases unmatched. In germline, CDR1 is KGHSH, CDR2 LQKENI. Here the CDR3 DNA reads TGTGCCAGCGCCGGGACTAGGGGCTACAATGAGCAGTTCTTC. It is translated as CASAGTRGYNEQFF.

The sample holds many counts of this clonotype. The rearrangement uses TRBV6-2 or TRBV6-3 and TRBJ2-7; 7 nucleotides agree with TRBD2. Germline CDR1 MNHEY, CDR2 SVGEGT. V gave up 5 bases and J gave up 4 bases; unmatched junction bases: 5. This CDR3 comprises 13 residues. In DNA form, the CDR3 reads TGTGCCAGCAGTAGCGGGGAAGGTTACGAGCAGTACTTC. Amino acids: CASSSGEGYEQYF.

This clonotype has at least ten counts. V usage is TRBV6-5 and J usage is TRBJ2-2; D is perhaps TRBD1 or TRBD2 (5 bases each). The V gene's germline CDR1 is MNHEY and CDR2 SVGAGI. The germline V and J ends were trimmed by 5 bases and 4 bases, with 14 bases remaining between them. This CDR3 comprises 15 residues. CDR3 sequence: CASSHGDVTTGELFF. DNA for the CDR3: TGTGCCAGCAGTCATGGGGACGTAACCACCGGGGAGCTGTTTTTT.

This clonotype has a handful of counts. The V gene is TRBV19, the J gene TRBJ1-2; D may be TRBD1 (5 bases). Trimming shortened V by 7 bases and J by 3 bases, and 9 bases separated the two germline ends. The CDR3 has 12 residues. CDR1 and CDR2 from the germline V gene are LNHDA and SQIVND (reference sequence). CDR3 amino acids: CASNQGDYGYTF. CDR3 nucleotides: TGTGCCAGTAATCAGGGCGACTATGGCTACACCTTC.

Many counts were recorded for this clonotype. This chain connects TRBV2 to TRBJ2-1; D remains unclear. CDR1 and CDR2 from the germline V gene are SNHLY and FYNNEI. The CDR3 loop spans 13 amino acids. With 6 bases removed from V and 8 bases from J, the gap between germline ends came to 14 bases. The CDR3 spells CASRWGFYDEQFF. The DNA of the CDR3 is TGTGCCAGCAGATGGGGTTTTTACGATGAGCAGTTCTTC.